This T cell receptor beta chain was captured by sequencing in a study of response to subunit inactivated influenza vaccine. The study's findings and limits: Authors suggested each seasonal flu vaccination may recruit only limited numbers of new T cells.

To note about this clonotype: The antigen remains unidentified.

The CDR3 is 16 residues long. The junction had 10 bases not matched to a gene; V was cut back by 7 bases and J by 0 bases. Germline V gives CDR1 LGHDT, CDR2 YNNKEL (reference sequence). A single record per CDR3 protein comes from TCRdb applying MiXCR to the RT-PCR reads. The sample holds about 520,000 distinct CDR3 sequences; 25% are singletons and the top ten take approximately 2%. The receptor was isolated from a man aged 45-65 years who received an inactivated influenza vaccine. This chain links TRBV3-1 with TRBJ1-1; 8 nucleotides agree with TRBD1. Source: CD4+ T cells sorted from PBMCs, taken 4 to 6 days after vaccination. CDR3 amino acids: CASKVTGAGMNTEAFF. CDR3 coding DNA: TGTGCCAGCAAGGTGACAGGGGCGGGAATGAACACTGAAGCTTTCTTT.